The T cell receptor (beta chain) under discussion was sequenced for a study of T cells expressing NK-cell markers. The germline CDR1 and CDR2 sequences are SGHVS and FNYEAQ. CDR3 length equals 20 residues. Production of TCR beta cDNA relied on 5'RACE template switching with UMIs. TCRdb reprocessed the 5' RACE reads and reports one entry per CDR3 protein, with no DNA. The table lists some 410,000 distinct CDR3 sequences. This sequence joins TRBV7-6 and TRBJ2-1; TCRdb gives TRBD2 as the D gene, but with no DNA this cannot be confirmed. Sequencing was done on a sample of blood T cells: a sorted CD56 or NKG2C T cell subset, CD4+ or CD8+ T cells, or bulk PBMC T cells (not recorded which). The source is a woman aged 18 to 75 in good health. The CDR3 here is CASSPGSLFGGGRVDNEQFF.